This T cell receptor beta chain derives from a study of T-cell reconstitution after alpha-beta-depleted transplantation in children. On this clonotype itself: Its matching antigen is unknown.

The CDR3 extends over 15 amino acids. V lost 6 bases to trimming and J lost 5 bases; unmatched junction nucleotides: 10. Study-level results: At one year after transplant, newly produced T cells mostly accounted for T-cell counts and diversity. By about two months after transplant, alpha-beta T cells reportedly arose from several hundred graft clones that had expanded.

A library of TCRbeta sequences, prepared with unique molecular identifiers, was generated. TCRdb fed the PCR reads into MiXCR, producing one record per CDR3 protein. The sample carries about 980,000 distinct CDR3 sequences, 25% to 30% recorded once. The origin of this receptor is a boy younger than two who had a stem cell transplant for SCID, so the T cells may come from the graft donor. The sample consisted of PBMCs, mostly from graft donor cells, taken 360 days after TCRalphabeta/CD19-depleted stem cell transplant. The chain joins TRBV12-3 or TRBV12-4 to TRBJ2-4; 7 bases line up with TRBD2. The CDR3 sequence is CASSLHTSAQNIQYF. DNA for the CDR3: TGTGCCAGCAGCTTACATACTAGCGCCCAAAACATTCAGTACTTC.